This TCR beta chain was captured in a study of post-analysis software for immune sequencing data. The wider study: Recorded disease courses covered relapsing-remitting, secondary progressive and progressive-relapsing multiple sclerosis. Some patients had no subtype annotation. Study results and caveats: A few TRBV segments occurring more often in patients than controls included TRBV5-6, TRBV5-1 and TRBV20-1. Under F measure analysis, samples from one preparation batch co-clustered strongly. Patients with multiple sclerosis recorded significantly lower normalized Chao1 diversity than controls, the study found.

The CDR3 has 14 residues. In germline, CDR1 is DFQATT, CDR2 SNEGSKA (reference sequence). Concerning this clonotype: The antigen remains undetermined.

Prepared TCR beta cDNA libraries contained unique molecular identifiers. With roughly 0.85 to 11 million T cells as the source, roughly 0.5 million cDNA molecules resulted. Each CDR3 protein gets one entry after TCRdb re-called the PCR reads with MiXCR. The sample yields roughly 400,000 distinct CDR3 sequences, less than 40% seen once. Sequenced: blood. The sequence derives from a girl aged 2-10 years with multiple sclerosis. This chain uses TRBV20-1 with TRBJ2-1; D not certain. The DNA end is more similar to TRBJ2-7, so the J call may be wrong. In DNA form, the CDR3 reads TGCAGTGCTAGAGATCAGCAGACCGATGGGGAGCAGTACTTC. It specifies CSARDQQTDGEQYF.